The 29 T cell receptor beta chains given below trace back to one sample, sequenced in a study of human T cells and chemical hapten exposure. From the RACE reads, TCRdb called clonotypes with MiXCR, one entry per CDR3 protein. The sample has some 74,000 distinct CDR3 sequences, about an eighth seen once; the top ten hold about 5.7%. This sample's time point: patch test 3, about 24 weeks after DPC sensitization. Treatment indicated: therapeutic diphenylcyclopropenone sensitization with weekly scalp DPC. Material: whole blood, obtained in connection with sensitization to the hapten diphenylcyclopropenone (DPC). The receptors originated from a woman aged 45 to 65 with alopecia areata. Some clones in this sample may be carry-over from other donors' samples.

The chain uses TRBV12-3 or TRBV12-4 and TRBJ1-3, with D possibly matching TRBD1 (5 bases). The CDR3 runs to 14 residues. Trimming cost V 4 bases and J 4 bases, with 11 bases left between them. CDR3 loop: CASSSGIAGNTIYF. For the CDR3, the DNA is TGTGCCAGCAGTTCAGGGATCGCCGGAAACACCATATATTTT.

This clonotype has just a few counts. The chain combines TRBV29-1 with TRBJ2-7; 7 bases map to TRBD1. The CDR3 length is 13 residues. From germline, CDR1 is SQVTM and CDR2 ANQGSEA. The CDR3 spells CTPPGTADYEQYF. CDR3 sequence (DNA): TGCACCCCGCCTGGGACAGCCGACTACGAGCAGTACTTC.

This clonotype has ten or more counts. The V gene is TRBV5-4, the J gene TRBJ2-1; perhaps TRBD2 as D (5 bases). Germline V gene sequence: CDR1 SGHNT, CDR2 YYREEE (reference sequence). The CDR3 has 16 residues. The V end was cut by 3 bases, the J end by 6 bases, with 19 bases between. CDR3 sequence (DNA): TGTGCCAGCAGCTCCGGACTGAGGGCTCATGGCAATGAGCAGTTCTTC. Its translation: CASSSGLRAHGNEQFF. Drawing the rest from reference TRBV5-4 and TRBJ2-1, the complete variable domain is ETGVTQSPTHLIKTRGQQVTLRCSSQSGHNTVSWYQQALGQGPQFIFQYYREEENGRGNFPPRFSGLQFPNYSSELNVNALELDDSALYLCASSSGLRAHGNEQFFGPGTRLTVL.

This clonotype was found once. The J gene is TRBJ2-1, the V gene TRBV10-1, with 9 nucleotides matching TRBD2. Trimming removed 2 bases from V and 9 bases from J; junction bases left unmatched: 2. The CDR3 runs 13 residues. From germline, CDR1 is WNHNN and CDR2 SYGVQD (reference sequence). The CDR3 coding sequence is TGCGCCAGCAGTGAGACACTAGCGGGTGAGCAGTTCTTC. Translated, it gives CASSETLAGEQFF.

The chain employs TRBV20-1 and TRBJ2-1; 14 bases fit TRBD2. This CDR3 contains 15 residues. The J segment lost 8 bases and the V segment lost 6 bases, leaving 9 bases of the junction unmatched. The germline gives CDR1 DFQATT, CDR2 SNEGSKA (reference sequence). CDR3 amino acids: CSADGTSGSFDEQFF. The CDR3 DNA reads TGCAGTGCAGACGGGACTAGCGGGAGTTTCGATGAGCAGTTCTTC.

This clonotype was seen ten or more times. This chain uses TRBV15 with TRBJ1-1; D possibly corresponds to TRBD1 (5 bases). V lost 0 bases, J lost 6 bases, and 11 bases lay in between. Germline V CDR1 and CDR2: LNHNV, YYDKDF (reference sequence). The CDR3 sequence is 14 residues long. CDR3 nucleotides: TGTGCCACCAGCAGAGATCGGGGACGAGCTGAAGCTTTCTTT. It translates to CATSRDRGRAEAFF.

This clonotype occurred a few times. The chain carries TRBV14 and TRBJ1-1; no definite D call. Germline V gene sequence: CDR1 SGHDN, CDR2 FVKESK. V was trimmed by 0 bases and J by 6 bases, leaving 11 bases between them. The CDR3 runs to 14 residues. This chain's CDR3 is CASSQDLRWPEAFF. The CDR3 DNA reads TGTGCCAGCAGCCAAGACCTTCGATGGCCTGAAGCTTTCTTT.

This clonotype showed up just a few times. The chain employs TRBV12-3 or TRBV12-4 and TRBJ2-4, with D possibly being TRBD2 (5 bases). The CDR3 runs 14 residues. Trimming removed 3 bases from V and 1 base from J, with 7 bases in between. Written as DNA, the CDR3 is TGTGCCAGCAGTTTTTGGGAGGCCAAAAACATTCAGTACTTC. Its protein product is CASSFWEAKNIQYF.

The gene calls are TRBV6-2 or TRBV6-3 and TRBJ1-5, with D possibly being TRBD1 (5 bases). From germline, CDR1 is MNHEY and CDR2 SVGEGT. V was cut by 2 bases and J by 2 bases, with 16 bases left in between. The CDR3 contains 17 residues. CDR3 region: CASSYESRQGGNQPQHF. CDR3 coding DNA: TGTGCCAGCAGTTACGAGTCGAGGCAGGGTGGCAATCAGCCCCAGCATTTT.

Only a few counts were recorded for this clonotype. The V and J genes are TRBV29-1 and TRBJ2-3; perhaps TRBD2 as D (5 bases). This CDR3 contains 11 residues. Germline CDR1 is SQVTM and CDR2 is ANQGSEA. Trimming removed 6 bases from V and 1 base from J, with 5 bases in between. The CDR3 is CSVAGTDTQYF. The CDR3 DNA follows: TGCAGCGTAGCGGGCACAGATACGCAGTATTTT.

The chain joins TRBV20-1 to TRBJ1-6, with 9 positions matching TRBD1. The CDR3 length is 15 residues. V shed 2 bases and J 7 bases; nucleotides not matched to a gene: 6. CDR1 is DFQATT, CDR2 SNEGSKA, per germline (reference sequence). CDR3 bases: TGCAGTGCTAGATCCTCCGGGACAGGGAATTCACCCCTCCACTTT. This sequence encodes CSARSSGTGNSPLHF.

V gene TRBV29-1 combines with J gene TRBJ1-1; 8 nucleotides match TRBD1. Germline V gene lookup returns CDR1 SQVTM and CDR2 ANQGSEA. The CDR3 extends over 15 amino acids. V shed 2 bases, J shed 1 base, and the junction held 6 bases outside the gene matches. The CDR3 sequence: CSVEPQQGGNTEAFF. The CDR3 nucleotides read TGCAGCGTTGAACCCCAACAGGGGGGGAACACTGAAGCTTTCTTT. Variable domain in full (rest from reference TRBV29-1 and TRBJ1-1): SAVISQKPSRDICQRGTSLTIQCQVDSQVTMMFWYRQQPGQSLTLIATANQGSEATYESGFVIDKFPISRPNLTFSTLTVSNMSPEDSSIYLCSVEPQQGGNTEAFFGQGTRLTVV.

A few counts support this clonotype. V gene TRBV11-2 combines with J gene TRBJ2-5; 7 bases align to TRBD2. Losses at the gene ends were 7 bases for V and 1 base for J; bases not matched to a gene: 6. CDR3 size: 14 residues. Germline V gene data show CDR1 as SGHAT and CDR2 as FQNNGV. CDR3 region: CASTETSAQETQYF. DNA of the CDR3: TGTGCCAGCACCGAAACTAGCGCCCAAGAGACCCAGTACTTC.

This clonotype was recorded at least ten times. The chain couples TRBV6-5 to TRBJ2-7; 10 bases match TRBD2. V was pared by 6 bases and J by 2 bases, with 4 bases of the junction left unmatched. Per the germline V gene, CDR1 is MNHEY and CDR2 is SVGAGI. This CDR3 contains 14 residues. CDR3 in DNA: TGTGCCAGCAGGGTAGCGGGAGGAGCCTACGAGCAGTACTTC. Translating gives CASRVAGGAYEQYF.

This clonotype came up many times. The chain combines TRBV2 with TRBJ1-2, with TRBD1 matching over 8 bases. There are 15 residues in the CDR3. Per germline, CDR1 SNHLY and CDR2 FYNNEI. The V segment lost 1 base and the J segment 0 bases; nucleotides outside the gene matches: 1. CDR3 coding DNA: TGTGCCAGCAGTGAAGTACAGGGGGCTAACTATGGCTACACCTTC. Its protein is CASSEVQGANYGYTF.

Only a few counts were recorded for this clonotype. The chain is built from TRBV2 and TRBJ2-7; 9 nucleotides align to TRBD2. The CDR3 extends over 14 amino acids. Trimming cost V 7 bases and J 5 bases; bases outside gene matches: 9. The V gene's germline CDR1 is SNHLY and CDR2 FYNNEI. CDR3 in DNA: TGTGCCAGCAAAACCCTGCGGGAGGGAAACGAGCAGTACTTC. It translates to CASKTLREGNEQYF.

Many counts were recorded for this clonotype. The CDR3 region has the DNA TGTGCCAGCAGCCCCCGTGATAGCGGGAGTAATGTTGAGCAGTTCTTC. The encoded protein is CASSPRDSGSNVEQFF. The chain combines TRBV7-9 with TRBJ2-1, with 9 bases matching TRBD2. Germline trimming cut 5 bases from V and 9 bases from J; bases unmatched to any gene: 14. Germline V gene sequence: CDR1 SEHNR, CDR2 FQNEAQ (reference sequence). The CDR3 has 16 residues.

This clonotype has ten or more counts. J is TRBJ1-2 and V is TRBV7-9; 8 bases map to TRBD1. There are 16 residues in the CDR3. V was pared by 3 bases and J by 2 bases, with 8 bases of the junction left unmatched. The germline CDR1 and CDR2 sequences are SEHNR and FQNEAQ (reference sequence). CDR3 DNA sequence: TGTGCCAGCAGCTTCTTACGGACAGGGACGAACTATGGCTACACCTTC. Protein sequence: CASSFLRTGTNYGYTF.

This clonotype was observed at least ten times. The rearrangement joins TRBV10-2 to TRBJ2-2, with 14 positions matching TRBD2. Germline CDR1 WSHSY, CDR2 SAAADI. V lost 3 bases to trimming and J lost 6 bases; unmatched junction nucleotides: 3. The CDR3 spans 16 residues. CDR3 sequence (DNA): TGCGCCAGCAGTGACGGACTAGCGGGAGGACCCGGGGAGCTGTTTTTT. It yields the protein CASSDGLAGGPGELFF.

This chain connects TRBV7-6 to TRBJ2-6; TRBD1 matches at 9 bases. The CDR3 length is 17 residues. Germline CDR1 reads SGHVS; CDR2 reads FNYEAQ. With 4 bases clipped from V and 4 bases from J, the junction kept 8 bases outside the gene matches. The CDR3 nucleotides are TGTGCCAGCAGCTCACCGGGACAGGGTACAGGGGCCAACGTCCTGACTTTC. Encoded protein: CASSSPGQGTGANVLTF. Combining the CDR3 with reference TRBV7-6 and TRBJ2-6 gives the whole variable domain GAGVSQSPRYKVTKRGQDVALRCDPISGHVSLYWYRQALGQGPEFLTYFNYEAQQDKSGLPNDRFSAERPEGSISTLTIQRTEQRDSAMYRCASSSPGQGTGANVLTFGAGSRLTVL.

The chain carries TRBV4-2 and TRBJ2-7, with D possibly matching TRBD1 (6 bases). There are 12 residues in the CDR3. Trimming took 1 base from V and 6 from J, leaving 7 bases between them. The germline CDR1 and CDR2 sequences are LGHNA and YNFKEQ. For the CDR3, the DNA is TGTGCCAGCAGCCAAGTGACAGGCGAGCAGTACTTC. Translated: CASSQVTGEQYF.

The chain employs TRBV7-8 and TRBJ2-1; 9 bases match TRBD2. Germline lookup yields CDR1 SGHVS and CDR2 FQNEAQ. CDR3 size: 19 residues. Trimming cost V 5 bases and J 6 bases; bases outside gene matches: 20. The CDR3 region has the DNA TGTGCCAGCAGCCTCAGAATCTTCCTAGCGGGAACCTCCGGCAATGAGCAGTTCTTC. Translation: CASSLRIFLAGTSGNEQFF.

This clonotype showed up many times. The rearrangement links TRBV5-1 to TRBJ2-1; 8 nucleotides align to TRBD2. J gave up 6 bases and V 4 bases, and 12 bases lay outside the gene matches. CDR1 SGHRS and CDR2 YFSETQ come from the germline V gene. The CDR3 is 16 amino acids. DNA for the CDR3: TGCGCCAGCAGCCCGAAGACTAGCGCAATTTTCAATGAGCAGTTCTTC. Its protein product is CASSPKTSAIFNEQFF.

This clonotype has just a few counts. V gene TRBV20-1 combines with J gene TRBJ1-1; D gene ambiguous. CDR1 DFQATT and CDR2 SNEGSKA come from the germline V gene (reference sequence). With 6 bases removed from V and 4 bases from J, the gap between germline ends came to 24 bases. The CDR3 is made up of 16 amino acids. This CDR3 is CSATGEGGWLFTEAFF. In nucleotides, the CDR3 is TGCAGTGCCACCGGAGAGGGAGGGTGGCTATTCACTGAAGCTTTCTTT.

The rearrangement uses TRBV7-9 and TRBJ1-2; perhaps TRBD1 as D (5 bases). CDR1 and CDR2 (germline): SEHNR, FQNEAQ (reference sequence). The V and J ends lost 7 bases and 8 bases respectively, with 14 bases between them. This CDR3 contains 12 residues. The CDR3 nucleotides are TGTGCCAGCACCCGGGGCTCCCGGGGCTACACCTTC. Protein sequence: CASTRGSRGYTF. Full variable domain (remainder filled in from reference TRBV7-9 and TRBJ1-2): DTGVSQNPRHKITKRGQNVTFRCDPISEHNRLYWYRQTLGQGPEFLTYFQNEAQLEKSRLLSDRFSAERPKGSFSTLEIQRTEQGDSAMYLCASTRGSRGYTFGSGTRLTVV.

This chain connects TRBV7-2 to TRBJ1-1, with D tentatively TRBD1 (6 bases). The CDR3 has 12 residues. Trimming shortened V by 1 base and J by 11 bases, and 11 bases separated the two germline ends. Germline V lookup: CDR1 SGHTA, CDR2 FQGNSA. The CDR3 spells CASSLEGGRAFF. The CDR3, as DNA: TGTGCCAGCAGCTTAGAAGGGGGAAGGGCTTTCTTT.

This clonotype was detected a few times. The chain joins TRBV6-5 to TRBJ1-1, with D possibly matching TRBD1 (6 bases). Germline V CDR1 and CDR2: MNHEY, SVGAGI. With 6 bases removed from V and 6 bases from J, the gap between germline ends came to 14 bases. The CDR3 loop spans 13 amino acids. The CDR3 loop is CASSPRGEAEAFF. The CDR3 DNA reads TGTGCCAGCAGCCCCAGGGGCGAGGCTGAAGCTTTCTTT.

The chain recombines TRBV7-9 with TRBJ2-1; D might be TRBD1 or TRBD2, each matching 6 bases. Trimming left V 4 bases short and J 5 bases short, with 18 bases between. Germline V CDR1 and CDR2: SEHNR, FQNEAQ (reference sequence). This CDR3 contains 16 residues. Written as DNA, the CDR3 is TGTGCCAGCAGCTCAATCACAGGGAGGAATAACAATGAGCAGTTCTTC. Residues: CASSSITGRNNNEQFF.

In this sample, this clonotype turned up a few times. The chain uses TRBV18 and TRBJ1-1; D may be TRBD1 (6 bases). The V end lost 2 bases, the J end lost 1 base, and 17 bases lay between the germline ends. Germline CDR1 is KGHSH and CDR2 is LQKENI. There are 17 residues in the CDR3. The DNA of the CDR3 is TGTGCCAGCTCACCAGTTGGCAGGGGTCGGTGGAACACTGAAGCTTTCTTT. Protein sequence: CASSPVGRGRWNTEAFF.